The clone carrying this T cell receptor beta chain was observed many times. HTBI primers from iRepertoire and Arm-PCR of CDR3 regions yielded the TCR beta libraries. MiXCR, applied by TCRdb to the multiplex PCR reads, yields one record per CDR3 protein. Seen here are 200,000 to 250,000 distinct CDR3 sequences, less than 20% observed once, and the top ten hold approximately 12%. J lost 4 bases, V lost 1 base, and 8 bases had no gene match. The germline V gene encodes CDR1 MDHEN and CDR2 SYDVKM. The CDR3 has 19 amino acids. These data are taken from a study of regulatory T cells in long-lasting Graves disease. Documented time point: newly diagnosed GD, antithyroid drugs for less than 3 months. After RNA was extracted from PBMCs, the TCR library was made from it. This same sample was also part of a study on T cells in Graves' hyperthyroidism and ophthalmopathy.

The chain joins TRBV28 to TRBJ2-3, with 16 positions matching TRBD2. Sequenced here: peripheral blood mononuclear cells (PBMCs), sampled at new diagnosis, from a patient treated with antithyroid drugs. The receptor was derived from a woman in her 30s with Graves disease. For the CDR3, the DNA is TGTGCCAGCAGTTTATTGGGACTAGCGGGAGGGCCTTTGTCAGATACGCAGTATTTT. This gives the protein CASSLLGLAGGPLSDTQYF.